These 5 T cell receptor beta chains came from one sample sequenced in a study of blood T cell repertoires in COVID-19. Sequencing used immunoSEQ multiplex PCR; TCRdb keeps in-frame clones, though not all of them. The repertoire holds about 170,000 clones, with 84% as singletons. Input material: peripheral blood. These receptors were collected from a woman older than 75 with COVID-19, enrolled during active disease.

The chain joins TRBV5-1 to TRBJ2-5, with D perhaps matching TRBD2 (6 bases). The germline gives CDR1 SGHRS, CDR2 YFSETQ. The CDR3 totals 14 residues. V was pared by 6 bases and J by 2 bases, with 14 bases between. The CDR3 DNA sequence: TGCGCCAGCACCTCCGCAGGGAGGCAAGAGACCCAGTACTTC. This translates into CASTSAGRQETQYF. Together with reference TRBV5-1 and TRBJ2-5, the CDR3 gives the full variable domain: KAGVTQTPRYLIKTRGQQVTLSCSPISGHRSVSWYQQTPGQGLQFLFEYFSETQRNKGNFPGRFSGRQFSNSRSEMNVSTLELGDSALYLCASTSAGRQETQYFGPGTRLLVL.

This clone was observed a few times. The CDR3 coding sequence is TGTGCCAGCAGCTCCGGACAGGGGGCCGGAGGCTCCTACGAGCAGTACTTC. It codes for CASSSGQGAGGSYEQYF. The chain combines TRBV5-4 with TRBJ2-7; 11 bases fit TRBD1. CDR3 length: 17 amino acids. In germline, CDR1 is SGHNT, CDR2 YYREEE (reference sequence). The trim removed 3 bases at V and 0 bases at J, leaving 8 bases unmatched.

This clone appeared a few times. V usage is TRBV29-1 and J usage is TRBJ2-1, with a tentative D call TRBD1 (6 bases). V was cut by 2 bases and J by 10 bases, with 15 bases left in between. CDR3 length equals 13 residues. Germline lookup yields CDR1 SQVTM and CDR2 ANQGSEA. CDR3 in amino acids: CSVESGGYQEQFF. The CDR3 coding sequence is TGCAGCGTTGAATCTGGGGGCTATCAGGAGCAGTTCTTC.

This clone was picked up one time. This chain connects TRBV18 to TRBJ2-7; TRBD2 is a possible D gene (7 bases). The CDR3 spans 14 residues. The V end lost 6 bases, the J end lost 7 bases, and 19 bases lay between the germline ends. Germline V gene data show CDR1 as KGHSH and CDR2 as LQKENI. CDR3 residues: CASSPWGGPEEQYF. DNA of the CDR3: TGTGCCAGCTCTCCTTGGGGGGGCCCGGAGGAGCAGTACTTC.

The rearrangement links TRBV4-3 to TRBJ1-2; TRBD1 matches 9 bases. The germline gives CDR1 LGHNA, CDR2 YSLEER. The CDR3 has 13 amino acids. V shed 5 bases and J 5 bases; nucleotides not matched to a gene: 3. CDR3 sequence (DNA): TGCGCCAGCAGCTATGGACAGGGGTATGGCTACACCTTC. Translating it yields CASSYGQGYGYTF.